The 30 T cell receptor beta chains below come from one sample, sequenced in a study of blood T cell repertoires in COVID-19 (dated by TCRdb to 2020 to 2022). Library preparation employed the immunoSEQ multiplex PCR assay. The source is immuneACCESS, and TCRdb retained only in-frame sequences with V and J called. Part of the clones is not carried over; for the studies checked, unresolved V genes explain less than half of this, and the remainder is unexplained. The sample profile shows more than 200,000 clones; roughly 83% of them were found once. Around 2.5% of the sample is in the top ten clones. The sample consisted of peripheral blood. These receptors were taken from a woman between 65 and 79 years old with active or convalescent COVID-19.

The rearrangement joins TRBV19 to TRBJ2-7; possible D gene TRBD1, 6 bases. V was cut by 1 base and J by 0 bases, with 10 bases left in between. Per the germline V gene, CDR1 is LNHDA and CDR2 is SQIVND (reference sequence). The CDR3 is 15 residues long. CDR3 nucleotides: TGTGCCAGTAGTATAGGTACAGGGAACTCCTACGAGCAGTACTTC. It specifies CASSIGTGNSYEQYF.

CDR3 sequence (DNA): TGTGCCAGCACCCCAAGGACAGTTTCAGAGGGCACTGAAGCTTTCTTT. Its protein product is CASTPRTVSEGTEAFF. This sequence joins TRBV2 and TRBJ1-1, with D perhaps TRBD1 (6 bases). CDR3 length equals 16 residues. Germline V lookup: CDR1 SNHLY, CDR2 FYNNEI. Between the trimmed V and J ends, which lost 7 bases and 4 bases, there was a span of 22 bases.

CDR3: CASSSQQGSEAFF. CDR3 in DNA: TGTGCCAGCAGCTCACAACAGGGTTCGGAAGCTTTCTTT. V and J are TRBV7-8 and TRBJ1-1, with D maybe TRBD1 (6 bases). With 4 bases removed from V and 8 bases from J, the gap between germline ends came to 14 bases. The germline gives CDR1 SGHVS, CDR2 FQNEAQ. This CDR3 region has 13 residues.

Only a few counts were recorded for this clone. V is TRBV12-3 or TRBV12-4 and J is TRBJ2-2; weak D call: TRBD1 (6 bases). This CDR3 has 13 amino acids. The V gene lost 6 bases and the J gene lost 5 bases, with 10 bases spanning the gap. The CDR3 spells CASRGTQTGELFF. The CDR3 coding sequence is TGTGCCAGCAGAGGGACACAAACCGGGGAGCTGTTTTTT.

This sequence joins TRBV27 and TRBJ2-7, with 10 bases lining up with TRBD1. The CDR3 contains 14 residues. Germline-derived CDR1 and CDR2 are MNHEY and SMNVEV (reference sequence). The trim removed 3 bases at V and 4 bases at J, leaving 3 bases unmatched. The CDR3 reads CASSFRTGGYEQYF. CDR3 coding DNA: TGTGCCAGCAGTTTTAGGACAGGGGGGTACGAGCAGTACTTC.

The CDR3 DNA is TGCGCCACCCACTCGGGACAGCCAGCTAACTATGGCTACACCTTC. Translation: CATHSGQPANYGYTF. This rearrangement joins TRBV5-1 to TRBJ1-2; 7 nucleotides match TRBD1. Germline V lookup: CDR1 SGHRS, CDR2 YFSETQ. J was trimmed by 0 bases and V by 9 bases; bases with no gene match: 11. This CDR3 is 15 amino acids long.

This rearrangement joins TRBV28 to TRBJ1-2; TRBD1 aligns across 7 bases. CDR3 size: 15 residues. In germline, CDR1 is MDHEN, CDR2 SYDVKM. V shed 9 bases, J shed 4 bases, and the junction held 14 bases outside the gene matches. CDR3 bases: TGTGCCAGTCAACCCGGGACAGCTACTAGCTATGGCTACACCTTC. Amino acids: CASQPGTATSYGYTF.

The CDR3 is CASIGLGETQYF. The CDR3 nucleotides read TGTGCCAGTATAGGACTGGGAGAGACCCAGTACTTC. The chain carries TRBV19 and TRBJ2-5, with D perhaps matching TRBD2 (5 bases). Germline assignment: CDR1 LNHDA and CDR2 SQIVND (reference sequence). This CDR3 region has 12 residues. V lost 7 bases and J 4 bases, leaving 10 bases between the germline ends.

This clone was seen only once. The rearrangement joins TRBV6-5 to TRBJ1-1, with TRBD1 as a possible D gene (5 bases). With 11 bases removed from V and 0 bases from J, the gap between germline ends came to 13 bases. This CDR3 region has 13 residues. Germline CDR1 MNHEY, CDR2 SVGAGI. CDR3 bases: TGTGCCGGTTCCGTGGGGCTGAACACTGAAGCTTTCTTT. It codes for CAGSVGLNTEAFF.

This clone was counted only a few times. The V call is TRBV12-3 or TRBV12-4, the J call TRBJ2-2, with D tentatively TRBD1 (6 bases). There are 13 residues in the CDR3. Between the trimmed V and J ends, which lost 5 bases and 6 bases, there was a span of 10 bases. DNA of the CDR3: TGTGCCAGCAGTAACAGGGAACCCGGGGAGCTGTTTTTT. This sequence encodes CASSNREPGELFF.

The V call is TRBV7-2, the J call TRBJ1-4, with a weak D call TRBD1 (6 bases). This CDR3 is built from 14 residues. Germline V CDR1 and CDR2: SGHTA, FQGNSA. The V end was cut by 7 bases, the J end by 3 bases, with 12 bases between. The CDR3 DNA is TGTGCCAGCAACCAACAGGGATCTAATGAAAAACTGTTTTTT. As protein: CASNQQGSNEKLFF.

A few counts support this clone. The chain carries TRBV3-1 (or the pseudogene TRBV3-2) and TRBJ2-7, with 7 bases fitting TRBD1. Germline V gives CDR1 LGHDT, CDR2 YNNKEL (reference sequence). Unmatched junction bases numbered 4, after V lost 3 bases and J lost 5 bases. CDR3 length: 13 amino acids. This CDR3 is CASSHSDRDEQYF. CDR3 DNA: TGTGCCAGCAGCCATTCCGACAGGGACGAGCAGTACTTC.

V usage is TRBV21-1 and J usage is TRBJ1-3; no check of the table's D call, TRBD1, against the DNA was made. TRBV21-1 is described as a pseudogene. This CDR3 comprises 18 residues. CDR3 in DNA: TGTGCCAGCAGCCCTATAGGACAGGGAGGATTTGCTGGAAACACCATATATTTT. Translated, it gives CASSPIGQGGFAGNTIYF.

V is TRBV7-9 and J is TRBJ1-5, with D possibly TRBD1 on 5 matching bases. The V end lost 4 bases, the J end lost 2 bases, and 12 bases lay between the germline ends. This CDR3 has 15 residues. In germline, CDR1 is SEHNR, CDR2 FQNEAQ (reference sequence). The CDR3 region is CASSSWGAGNQPQHF. CDR3 DNA sequence: TGTGCCAGCAGCTCCTGGGGCGCGGGCAATCAGCCCCAGCATTTT.

The V and J genes are TRBV2 and TRBJ2-7, with D unresolved. Germline loops: CDR1 SNHLY, CDR2 FYNNEI. The CDR3 loop spans 13 amino acids. Between the trimmed V and J ends, which lost 6 bases and 2 bases, there was a span of 11 bases. CDR3 amino acids: CASRAMATYEQYF. The CDR3 DNA reads as TGTGCCAGCAGGGCAATGGCCACCTACGAGCAGTACTTC.

V gene TRBV7-9 combines with J gene TRBJ2-4; TRBD2 matches 15 bases. This CDR3 contains 18 residues. Trimming cost V 5 bases and J 7 bases; bases outside gene matches: 12. The germline gives CDR1 SEHNR, CDR2 FQNEAQ (reference sequence). The CDR3 loop reads CASSPEVGLAGGYNIQYF. The DNA for the CDR3 is TGTGCCAGCAGCCCTGAGGTGGGACTAGCGGGGGGCTACAACATTCAGTACTTC.

This clone has only a few counts. The CDR3 spells CASSDRGGTEAFF. Here the CDR3 DNA reads TGTGCCAGCAGTGATCGGGGAGGTACTGAAGCTTTCTTT. V gene TRBV6-4 combines with J gene TRBJ1-1; D remains unclear. V gave up 3 bases and J gave up 5 bases, with 10 bases separating them. This CDR3 is built from 13 residues. Germline V CDR1 and CDR2: MRHNA, SNTAGT.

The chain uses TRBV11-2 and TRBJ1-1; possible D gene TRBD1, 5 bases. V was clipped by 1 base and J by 4 bases, with 10 bases between them. This CDR3 has 14 amino acids. Germline loops: CDR1 SGHAT, CDR2 FQNNGV. The CDR3, as DNA: TGTGCCAGCAGCTTAGCCAGGGTGAGCACTGAAGCTTTCTTT. Translation: CASSLARVSTEAFF.

The chain has TRBV3-1 (or the pseudogene TRBV3-2) and TRBJ2-2; 9 bases line up with TRBD1. Per the germline V gene, CDR1 is LGHDT and CDR2 is YNNKEL (reference sequence). V shed 4 bases, J shed 6 bases, and the junction held 9 bases outside the gene matches. The CDR3 has 16 residues. Here the CDR3 reads CASSPYTGGSPGELFF. The DNA of the CDR3 is TGTGCCAGCAGCCCATACACAGGGGGCTCTCCCGGGGAGCTGTTTTTT.

The chain joins TRBV19 to TRBJ2-1, with 12 bases that match TRBD2. Germline trimming cut 6 bases from V and 0 bases from J; bases unmatched to any gene: 12. Germline V CDR1 and CDR2: LNHDA, SQIVND (reference sequence). There are 19 residues in the CDR3. The CDR3: CASSRGLAGPLSSYNEQFF. In nucleotides, the CDR3 is TGTGCCAGTAGCCGCGGACTAGCGGGGCCGTTAAGCTCCTACAATGAGCAGTTCTTC.

V and J are TRBV5-1 and TRBJ2-7; 12 bases map to TRBD2. The CDR3 sequence is 14 residues long. Per germline, CDR1 SGHRS and CDR2 YFSETQ. The ends lost 4 bases at V and 2 bases at J; junction bases unmatched: 1. CDR3 bases: TGCGCCAGCAGCCGGACTAGCGGGACCTACGAGCAGTACTTC. Encoded protein: CASSRTSGTYEQYF.

The chain couples TRBV28 to TRBJ1-1; D remains unclear. Per the germline V gene, CDR1 is MDHEN and CDR2 is SYDVKM. Trimming stripped 1 base from V and 2 bases from J, with 8 bases between. The CDR3 sequence is 14 residues long. CDR3 amino acids: CASSLLTGNTEAFF. DNA of the CDR3: TGTGCCAGCAGTTTATTAACGGGAAACACTGAAGCTTTCTTT.

The rearrangement uses TRBV12-3 or TRBV12-4 and TRBJ2-1; D is perhaps TRBD2 (6 bases). CDR3 size: 13 residues. The V end was cut by 6 bases, the J end by 8 bases, with 14 bases between. In DNA form, the CDR3 reads TGTGCCAGCAGCCGGGTGGCGGGACATGAGCAGTTCTTC. As protein: CASSRVAGHEQFF.

The chain recombines TRBV28 with TRBJ1-1; TRBD1 matches at 8 bases. Germline CDR1 reads MDHEN; CDR2 reads SYDVKM. Losses at the gene ends were 3 bases for V and 3 bases for J; bases not matched to a gene: 9. The CDR3 runs to 16 residues. CDR3 loop: CASSFSGQGGHTEAFF. CDR3 DNA sequence: TGTGCCAGCAGTTTCTCAGGACAGGGAGGGCACACTGAAGCTTTCTTT.

This chain joins TRBV24-1 and TRBJ1-2; tentative D call: TRBD1 (6 bases). Germline CDR1 and CDR2: KGHDR and SFDVKD. V was pared by 3 bases and J by 6 bases, with 13 bases between. The CDR3 has 14 residues. For the CDR3, the DNA is TGTGCCACCAGTGATCACAGGGCGTACGATGGCTACACCTTC. Protein sequence: CATSDHRAYDGYTF.

The chain links TRBV6-5 to TRBJ2-3; 9 bases align to TRBD2. The CDR3 totals 14 residues. With V trimmed by 8 bases and J by 3 bases, 6 bases remained unmatched. CDR1 is MNHEY, CDR2 SVGAGI, per germline. The CDR3 sequence is CASLGLAGTDTQYF. CDR3 bases: TGTGCCAGCCTGGGGCTAGCGGGGACAGATACGCAGTATTTT.

The V gene is TRBV29-1, the J gene TRBJ2-1, with TRBD2 matching over 10 bases. The CDR3 is made up of 15 amino acids. V lost 0 bases, J lost 2 bases, and 1 base stayed unmatched. Germline V gives CDR1 SQVTM, CDR2 ANQGSEA. This chain's CDR3 is CSVEEAGGPYNEQFF. The CDR3 DNA reads as TGCAGCGTTGAAGAAGCGGGAGGGCCCTACAATGAGCAGTTCTTC.

This clone was recorded a few times. The gene calls are TRBV5-1 and TRBJ2-1, with 7 bases identical to TRBD1. The CDR3 covers 15 residues. J was trimmed by 6 bases and V by 7 bases; bases with no gene match: 13. Germline CDR1 SGHRS, CDR2 YFSETQ. The CDR3 here is CASHTDRAGFNEQFF. CDR3 nucleotides: TGCGCCAGCCATACCGACAGGGCAGGTTTCAATGAGCAGTTCTTC.

The chain uses TRBV19 and TRBJ2-3; the D gene is possibly TRBD1 (5 bases). Germline V gene lookup returns CDR1 LNHDA and CDR2 SQIVND (reference sequence). V was shortened by 2 bases and J by 0 bases, with 12 bases between the two germline ends. The CDR3 is 16 amino acids. The CDR3 nucleotides read TGTGCCAGTAGTATAACAGGAGTCCGGAGCACAGATACGCAGTATTTT. Amino acid sequence: CASSITGVRSTDTQYF. Complete variable domain (other parts from reference TRBV19 and TRBJ2-3): DGGITQSPKYLFRKEGQNVTLSCEQNLNHDAMYWYRQDPGQGLRLIYYSQIVNDFQKGDIAEGYSVSREKKESFPLTVTSAQKNPTAFYLCASSITGVRSTDTQYFGPGTRLTVL.

V and J are TRBV7-2 and TRBJ1-2; D is unclear. The CDR3 covers 13 residues. V lost 7 bases and J lost 3, with 12 bases in between. Germline lookup yields CDR1 SGHTA and CDR2 FQGNSA. The CDR3 protein is CASTPSGDYGYTF. CDR3 bases: TGTGCCAGCACCCCCTCGGGTGACTATGGCTACACCTTC.